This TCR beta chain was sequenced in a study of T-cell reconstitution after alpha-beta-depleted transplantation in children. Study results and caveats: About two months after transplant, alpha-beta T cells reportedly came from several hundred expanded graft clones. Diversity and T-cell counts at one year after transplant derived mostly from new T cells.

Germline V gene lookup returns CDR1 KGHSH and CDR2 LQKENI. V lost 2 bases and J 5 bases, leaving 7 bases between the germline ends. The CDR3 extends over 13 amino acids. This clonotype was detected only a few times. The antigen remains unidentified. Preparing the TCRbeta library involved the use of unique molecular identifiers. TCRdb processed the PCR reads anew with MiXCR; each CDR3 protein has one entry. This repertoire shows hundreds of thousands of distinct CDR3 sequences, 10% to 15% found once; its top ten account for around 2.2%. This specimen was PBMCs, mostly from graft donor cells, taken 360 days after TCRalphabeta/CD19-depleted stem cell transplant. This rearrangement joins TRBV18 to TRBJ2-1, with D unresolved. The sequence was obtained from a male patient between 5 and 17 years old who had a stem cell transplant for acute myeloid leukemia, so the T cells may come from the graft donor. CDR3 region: CASSPTNNNEQFF. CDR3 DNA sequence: TGTGCCAGCTCACCAACTAACAACAATGAGCAGTTCTTC.